This is a list of T cell receptor beta chains from one sample in a study of T cell changes during pregnancy in multiple sclerosis. The assay was immunoSEQ multiplex PCR, and TCRdb's table has in-frame clones only and misses some. The table records 50,000 to 60,000 clones, 70% to 90% of them present only once. This material consisted of CD4+ T cells from peripheral blood mononuclear cells, taken in the first trimester of pregnancy. The source is a female donor with multiple sclerosis, enrolled in a pregnancy study. CDR3s include the opening cysteine and the closing phenylalanine or tryptophan. D genes are given only for firm matches.

v_call: TRBV9
j_call: TRBJ1-3
d_call: TRBD1
cdr3_aa: CASSTRTLQGAGNTIYF

v_call: TRBV20-1
j_call: TRBJ1-2
d_call: -
cdr3_aa: CSASLGYTF

v_call: TRBV7-6
j_call: TRBJ2-1
d_call: TRBD2
cdr3_aa: CASSPLSGSSYNEQFF

v_call: TRBV19
j_call: TRBJ2-1
d_call: TRBD2
cdr3_aa: CASSPGLASSYNEQFF

v_call: TRBV14
j_call: TRBJ1-2
d_call: -
cdr3_aa: CASSQVLGGADYGYTF

v_call: TRBV7-8
j_call: TRBJ2-3
d_call: -
cdr3_aa: CASSYMRTDTQYF

v_call: TRBV7-9
j_call: TRBJ2-1
d_call: -
cdr3_aa: CASSSRGQGYNEQFF

v_call: TRBV11-2
j_call: TRBJ1-6
d_call: -
cdr3_aa: CASSVPGKNSPLHF

v_call: TRBV6-5
j_call: TRBJ1-3
d_call: TRBD1
cdr3_aa: CASSRQGSYGNTIYF

v_call: TRBV11-3
j_call: TRBJ2-7
d_call: TRBD1
cdr3_aa: CASSLLGQFNSYEQYF

v_call: TRBV5-6
j_call: TRBJ1-4
d_call: -
cdr3_aa: CASRYRRGEKLFF

v_call: TRBV28
j_call: TRBJ2-1
d_call: TRBD2
cdr3_aa: CASSPRGGGRAGYYNEQFF

v_call: TRBV6-5
j_call: TRBJ1-1
d_call: -
cdr3_aa: CASSYSTSREAFF

v_call: TRBV28
j_call: TRBJ1-5
d_call: TRBD1
cdr3_aa: CASSPPFGTGPGPQHF

v_call: TRBV28
j_call: TRBJ2-2
d_call: TRBD1
cdr3_aa: CASKLSGQGMYTGELFF

v_call: TRBV5-1
j_call: TRBJ1-2
d_call: -
cdr3_aa: CASSSPQGLGGYTF

v_call: TRBV7-9
j_call: TRBJ1-2
d_call: TRBD1
cdr3_aa: CASSRYKTGQNYGYTF

v_call: TRBV7-9
j_call: TRBJ1-6
d_call: -
cdr3_aa: CASSLVGTLNSPLHF

v_call: TRBV9
j_call: TRBJ1-1
d_call: -
cdr3_aa: CASTPTGQNTEAFF

v_call: TRBV7-2
j_call: TRBJ2-7
d_call: -
cdr3_aa: CASSPHQGYEQYF

v_call: TRBV27
j_call: TRBJ2-5
d_call: TRBD2
cdr3_aa: CASSYSGGERETQYF

v_call: TRBV27
j_call: TRBJ2-3
d_call: TRBD2
cdr3_aa: CASRLAGGDTQYF

v_call: TRBV9
j_call: TRBJ2-4
d_call: -
cdr3_aa: CASSGAGRGNIQYF

v_call: TRBV18
j_call: TRBJ2-4
d_call: TRBD2
cdr3_aa: CASSPKGTSALSKNIQYF

v_call: TRBV7-2
j_call: TRBJ1-2
d_call: -
cdr3_aa: CASSHSTGNYGYTF

v_call: TRBV10-3
j_call: TRBJ2-1
d_call: TRBD2
cdr3_aa: CAYQAEEGLAKNNEQFF

v_call: TRBV11-2
j_call: TRBJ2-1
d_call: TRBD2
cdr3_aa: CASSLTSGRADEQFF

v_call: TRBV19
j_call: TRBJ1-4
d_call: TRBD1
cdr3_aa: CASSTGTGLGEKLFF

v_call: TRBV11-2
j_call: TRBJ2-3
d_call: -
cdr3_aa: CASSLAVARSTDTQYF

v_call: TRBV18
j_call: TRBJ2-7
d_call: -
cdr3_aa: CASSSKNEQYF

v_call: TRBV5-4
j_call: TRBJ1-6
d_call: -
cdr3_aa: CASRVLGAENSPLHF

v_call: TRBV5-1
j_call: TRBJ1-1
d_call: -
cdr3_aa: CASSFDSGEAFF

v_call: TRBV10-3
j_call: TRBJ2-7
d_call: TRBD1
cdr3_aa: CAIRGQGSSYEQYF

v_call: TRBV15
j_call: TRBJ2-4
d_call: -
cdr3_aa: CATSRDQGGIQYF

v_call: TRBV5-4
j_call: TRBJ2-3
d_call: TRBD2
cdr3_aa: CASSLTSDSTDTQYF

v_call: TRBV7-6
j_call: TRBJ1-5
d_call: TRBD1
cdr3_aa: CASSLRTGLDQPQHF

v_call: TRBV19
j_call: TRBJ2-2
d_call: -
cdr3_aa: CASTGALDTGELFF

v_call: TRBV7-2
j_call: TRBJ2-3
d_call: -
cdr3_aa: CASSSPGDGRNTQYF

v_call: TRBV10-3
j_call: TRBJ1-1
d_call: -
cdr3_aa: CAISEGQQNTEAFF

v_call: TRBV5-4
j_call: TRBJ2-5
d_call: -
cdr3_aa: CASSGTRGAETQYF

v_call: TRBV11-1
j_call: TRBJ2-7
d_call: -
cdr3_aa: CASSLLTGTGTYEQYF

v_call: TRBV7-2
j_call: TRBJ2-3
d_call: -
cdr3_aa: CASSPLEGGTQYF

v_call: TRBV19
j_call: TRBJ1-2
d_call: -
cdr3_aa: CASSLRNRDGYTF

v_call: TRBV2
j_call: TRBJ2-3
d_call: -
cdr3_aa: CASSGLDTQYF

v_call: TRBV5-4
j_call: TRBJ2-5
d_call: TRBD2
cdr3_aa: CASSSGTSGPKPETQYF

v_call: TRBV7-2
j_call: TRBJ1-5
d_call: -
cdr3_aa: CASSPDRGPQHF

v_call: TRBV7-2
j_call: TRBJ1-1
d_call: -
cdr3_aa: CASSPRRVEVAFF

v_call: TRBV5-1
j_call: TRBJ2-5
d_call: TRBD2
cdr3_aa: CASTSGGQETQYF